A single sample gave rise to the 10 T cell receptor beta chains below, sequenced in a study of resident and recirculating memory T cells in vitiligo. Clones were read by immunoSEQ multiplex PCR, and TCRdb kept only the in-frame ones, dropping some. The sample carries more than 70,000 clones, 92% recorded once. The sample comprised blood. These receptors originate from a male donor with vitiligo.

The rearrangement joins TRBV2 to TRBJ2-5, with D maybe TRBD2 (5 bases). This CDR3 contains 11 residues. V lost 7 bases and J 3 bases, leaving 6 bases between the germline ends. Germline V gene data show CDR1 as SNHLY and CDR2 as FYNNEI. For the CDR3, the DNA is TGTGCCAGCAAGAGGGAAGAGACCCAGTACTTC. It is translated as CASKREETQYF.

The chain couples TRBV2 to TRBJ2-5; possibly TRBD1 for D (7 bases). The V gene's germline CDR1 is SNHLY and CDR2 FYNNEI. The length of the CDR3 is 15 residues. V lost 6 bases and J lost 5, with 19 bases in between. This CDR3 reads CASSGETGRSETQYF. Here the CDR3 DNA reads TGTGCCAGCAGCGGGGAGACAGGGAGGTCGGAGACCCAGTACTTC.

The CDR3 here is CASSAAAGHTEAFF. The CDR3 nucleotides are TGTGCCAGCAGTGCGGCAGCGGGGCACACTGAAGCTTTCTTT. V gene TRBV28 combines with J gene TRBJ1-1; TRBD1 might be the D (5 bases). Germline V CDR1 and CDR2: MDHEN, SYDVKM. The CDR3 has 14 amino acids. With 5 bases removed from V and 3 bases from J, the gap between germline ends came to 13 bases.

The V and J genes are TRBV30 and TRBJ1-1, with D perhaps TRBD1 (5 bases). The CDR3 extends over 14 amino acids. The germline gives CDR1 GTSNPN, CDR2 SVGIG (reference sequence). V gave up 2 bases and J gave up 3 bases, with 13 bases separating them. The CDR3 DNA reads as TGTGCCTGGAGTCTTTCGGGGGGAGACACTGAAGCTTTCTTT. This gives the protein CAWSLSGGDTEAFF. Full variable domain (remainder filled in from reference TRBV30 and TRBJ1-1): SQTIHQWPATLVQPVGSPLSLECTVEGTSNPNLYWYRQAAGRGLQLLFYSVGIGQISSEVPQNLSASRPQDRQFILSSKKLLLSDSGFYLCAWSLSGGDTEAFFGQGTRLTVV.

This chain connects TRBV4-1 to TRBJ1-1; D ambiguous. V dropped 1 base and J dropped 2 bases, with 5 bases sitting between them. This CDR3 is built from 13 residues. Germline V gives CDR1 MGHRA, CDR2 YSYEKL. CDR3 bases: TGCGCCAGCAGCCAAGCGTTTAACACTGAAGCTTTCTTT. The encoded protein is CASSQAFNTEAFF.

The chain combines TRBV11-3 with TRBJ2-3; TRBD1 aligns across 7 bases. J lost 6 bases, V lost 1 base, and 4 bases had no gene match. Germline V gene lookup returns CDR1 SGHNT and CDR2 YENEEA. This CDR3 has 14 residues. The CDR3 DNA sequence: TGTGCCAGCAGCTTAGGAGGGGGCCGGGATACGCAGTATTTT. Translating gives CASSLGGGRDTQYF. The full variable domain, rest sourced from reference TRBV11-3 and TRBJ2-3, is EAGVVQSPRYKIIEKKQPVAFWCNPISGHNTLYWYLQNLGQGPELLIRYENEEAVDDSQLPKDRFSAERLKGVDSTLKIQPAELGDSAVYLCASSLGGGRDTQYFGPGTRLTVL.

V usage is TRBV5-1 and J usage is TRBJ2-1; 11 bases line up with TRBD2. Germline lookup yields CDR1 SGHRS and CDR2 YFSETQ. V dropped 6 bases and J dropped 7; count of bases not matched to a gene: 9. The CDR3 length is 15 residues. In DNA form, the CDR3 reads TGCGCCAGCACCGATGTGACTAGCGGGATGAATGAGCAGTTCTTC. Residues: CASTDVTSGMNEQFF. Filled out from reference TRBV5-1 and TRBJ2-1, the complete variable domain reads KAGVTQTPRYLIKTRGQQVTLSCSPISGHRSVSWYQQTPGQGLQFLFEYFSETQRNKGNFPGRFSGRQFSNSRSEMNVSTLELGDSALYLCASTDVTSGMNEQFFGPGTRLTVL.

The chain employs TRBV28 and TRBJ2-5; D call uncertain. CDR1 MDHEN and CDR2 SYDVKM come from the germline V gene. With 3 bases removed from V and 3 bases from J, the gap between germline ends came to 8 bases. The CDR3 runs to 13 residues. CDR3 sequence: CASSFFVKETQYF. The CDR3 bases are TGTGCCAGCAGTTTTTTCGTAAAAGAGACCCAGTACTTC.

The chain uses TRBV7-2 and TRBJ1-5, with D perhaps TRBD1 (5 bases). Trimming pared 0 bases from V and 7 bases from J, leaving 13 bases between. Germline V lookup: CDR1 SGHTA, CDR2 FQGNSA. This CDR3 contains 15 residues. The CDR3, as DNA: TGTGCCAGCAGCTTAGCGGGAGGGGTTGGGCAGCCCCAGCATTTT. It specifies CASSLAGGVGQPQHF. The full variable domain, completed using reference TRBV7-2 and TRBJ1-5, is GAGVSQSPSNKVTEKGKDVELRCDPISGHTALYWYRQSLGQGLEFLIYFQGNSAPDKSGLPSDRFSAERTGGSVSTLTIQRTQQEDSAVYLCASSLAGGVGQPQHFGDGTRLSIL.

The chain recombines TRBV28 with TRBJ2-2; D is perhaps TRBD2 (5 bases). The CDR3 runs to 14 residues. The V end lost 2 bases, the J end lost 1 base, and 5 bases lay between the germline ends. Germline CDR1 and CDR2: MDHEN and SYDVKM. CDR3 loop: CASSLGLNTGELFF. CDR3 coding DNA: TGTGCCAGCAGTTTAGGACTGAACACCGGGGAGCTGTTTTTT.